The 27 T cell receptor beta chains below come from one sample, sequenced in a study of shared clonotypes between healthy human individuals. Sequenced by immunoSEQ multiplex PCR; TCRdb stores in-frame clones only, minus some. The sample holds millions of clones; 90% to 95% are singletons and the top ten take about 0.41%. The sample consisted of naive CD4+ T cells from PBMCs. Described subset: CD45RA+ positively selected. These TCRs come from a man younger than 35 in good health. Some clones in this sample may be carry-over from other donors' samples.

This CDR3 is CASSLVDRNYGYTF. Written as DNA, the CDR3 is TGCGCCAGCAGCTTGGTAGACAGGAACTATGGCTACACCTTC. V gene TRBV5-1 combines with J gene TRBJ1-2, with D possibly matching TRBD1 (6 bases). The CDR3 consists of 14 residues. The V gene's germline CDR1 is SGHRS and CDR2 YFSETQ. With 0 bases removed from V and 2 bases from J, the gap between germline ends came to 8 bases.

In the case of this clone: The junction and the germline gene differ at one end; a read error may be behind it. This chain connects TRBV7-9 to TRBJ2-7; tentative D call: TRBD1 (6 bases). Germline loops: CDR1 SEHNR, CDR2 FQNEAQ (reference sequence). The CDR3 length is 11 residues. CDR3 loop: CASSLGWGLFF. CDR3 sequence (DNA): TGTGCCAGCAGCTTAGGTTGGGGGCTCTTCTTC.

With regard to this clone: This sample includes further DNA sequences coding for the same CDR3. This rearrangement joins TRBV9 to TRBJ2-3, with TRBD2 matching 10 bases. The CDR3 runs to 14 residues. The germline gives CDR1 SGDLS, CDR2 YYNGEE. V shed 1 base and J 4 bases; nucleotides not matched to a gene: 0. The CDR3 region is CASSVLAGADTQYF. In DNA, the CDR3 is TGTGCCAGCAGCGTACTAGCGGGAGCAGATACGCAGTATTTT.

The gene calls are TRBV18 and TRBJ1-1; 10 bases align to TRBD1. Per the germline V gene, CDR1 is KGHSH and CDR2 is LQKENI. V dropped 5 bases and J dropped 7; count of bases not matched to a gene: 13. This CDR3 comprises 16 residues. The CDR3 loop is CASSKTGGLSENEAFF. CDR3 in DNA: TGTGCCAGCTCAAAGACAGGGGGCCTTTCCGAAAATGAAGCTTTCTTT.

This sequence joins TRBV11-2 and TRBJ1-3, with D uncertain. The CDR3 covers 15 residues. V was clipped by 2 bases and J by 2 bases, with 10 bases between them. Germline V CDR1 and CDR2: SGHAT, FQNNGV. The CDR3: CASSLRRTTGNTIYF. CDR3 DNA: TGTGCCAGCAGCTTAAGGCGGACCACTGGAAACACCATATATTTT.

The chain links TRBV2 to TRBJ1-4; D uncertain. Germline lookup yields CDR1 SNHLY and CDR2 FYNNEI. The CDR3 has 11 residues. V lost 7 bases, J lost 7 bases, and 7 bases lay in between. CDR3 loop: CASTLLEKLFF. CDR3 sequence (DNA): TGTGCCAGCACCCTCCTTGAAAAACTGTTTTTT.

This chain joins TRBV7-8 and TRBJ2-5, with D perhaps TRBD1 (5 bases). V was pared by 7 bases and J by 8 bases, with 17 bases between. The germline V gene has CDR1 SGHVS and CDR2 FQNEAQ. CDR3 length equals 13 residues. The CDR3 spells CASNIDPRETQYF. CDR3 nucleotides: TGTGCCAGCAACATCGATCCCAGGGAAACCCAGTACTTC.

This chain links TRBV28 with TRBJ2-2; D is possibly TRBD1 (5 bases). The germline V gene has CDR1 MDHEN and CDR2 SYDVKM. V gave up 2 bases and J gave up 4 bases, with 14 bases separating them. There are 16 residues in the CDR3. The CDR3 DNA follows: TGTGCCAGCAGTTTAGGGCAGGGATTTGGCACCGGGGAGCTGTTTTTT. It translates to CASSLGQGFGTGELFF.

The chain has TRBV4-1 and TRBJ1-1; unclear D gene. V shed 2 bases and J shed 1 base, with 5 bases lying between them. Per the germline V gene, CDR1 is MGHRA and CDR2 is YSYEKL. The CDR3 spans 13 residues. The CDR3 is CASSQIRNTEAFF. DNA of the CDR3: TGCGCCAGCAGCCAAATCAGGAACACTGAAGCTTTCTTT.

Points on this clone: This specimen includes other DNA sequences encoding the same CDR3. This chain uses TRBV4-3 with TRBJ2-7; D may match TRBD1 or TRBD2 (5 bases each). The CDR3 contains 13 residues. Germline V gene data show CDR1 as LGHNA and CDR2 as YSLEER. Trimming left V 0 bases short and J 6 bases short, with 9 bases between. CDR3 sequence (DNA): TGCGCCAGCAGCCAAGATATGAGGGGCGAGCAGTACTTC. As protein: CASSQDMRGEQYF.

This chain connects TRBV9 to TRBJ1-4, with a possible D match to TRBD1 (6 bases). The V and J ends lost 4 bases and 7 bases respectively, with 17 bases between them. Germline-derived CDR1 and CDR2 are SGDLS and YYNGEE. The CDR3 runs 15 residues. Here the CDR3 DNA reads TGTGCCAGCAGCCTACGGGGGGGCGTTGGTGAAAAACTGTTTTTT. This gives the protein CASSLRGGVGEKLFF.

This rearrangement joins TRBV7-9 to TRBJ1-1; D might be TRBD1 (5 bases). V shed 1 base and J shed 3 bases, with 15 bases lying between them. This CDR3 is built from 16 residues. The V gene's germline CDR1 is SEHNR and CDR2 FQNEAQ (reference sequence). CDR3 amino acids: CASSLGGGETYTEAFF. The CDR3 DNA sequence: TGTGCCAGCAGCTTAGGGGGCGGGGAAACTTACACTGAAGCTTTCTTT.

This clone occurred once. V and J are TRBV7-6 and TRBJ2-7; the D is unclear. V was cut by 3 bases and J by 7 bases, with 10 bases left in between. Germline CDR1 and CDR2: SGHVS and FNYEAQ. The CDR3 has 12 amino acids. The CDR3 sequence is CASSLQDEEQYF. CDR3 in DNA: TGTGCCAGCAGCTTGCAGGACGAGGAGCAGTACTTC.

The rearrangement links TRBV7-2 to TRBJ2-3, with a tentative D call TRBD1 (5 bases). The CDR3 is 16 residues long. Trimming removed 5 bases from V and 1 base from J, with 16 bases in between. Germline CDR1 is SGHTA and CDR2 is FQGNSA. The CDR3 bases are TGTGCCAGCAGCCGCGACAGTTTTAGACGCACAGATACGCAGTATTTT. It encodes CASSRDSFRRTDTQYF.

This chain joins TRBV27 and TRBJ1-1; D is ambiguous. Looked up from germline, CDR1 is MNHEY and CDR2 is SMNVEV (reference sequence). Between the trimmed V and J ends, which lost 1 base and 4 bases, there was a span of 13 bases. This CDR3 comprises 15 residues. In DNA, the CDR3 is TGTGCCAGCAGTTTATATGGGCCGGAGAGCACTGAAGCTTTCTTT. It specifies CASSLYGPESTEAFF.

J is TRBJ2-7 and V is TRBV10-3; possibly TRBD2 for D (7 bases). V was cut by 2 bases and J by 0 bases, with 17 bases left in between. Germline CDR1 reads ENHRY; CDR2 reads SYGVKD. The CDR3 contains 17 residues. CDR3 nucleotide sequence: TGTGCCATCAGTGAGGGGGGAGGGGGGCGTATCTCCTACGAGCAGTACTTC. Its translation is CAISEGGGGRISYEQYF.

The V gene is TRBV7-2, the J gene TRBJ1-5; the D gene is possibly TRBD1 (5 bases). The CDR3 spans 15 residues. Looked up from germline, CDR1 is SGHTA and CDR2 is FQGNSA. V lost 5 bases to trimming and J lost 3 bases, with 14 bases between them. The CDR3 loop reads CASSIMAGTNQPQHF. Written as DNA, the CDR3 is TGTGCCAGCAGCATTATGGCAGGGACCAATCAGCCCCAGCATTTT.

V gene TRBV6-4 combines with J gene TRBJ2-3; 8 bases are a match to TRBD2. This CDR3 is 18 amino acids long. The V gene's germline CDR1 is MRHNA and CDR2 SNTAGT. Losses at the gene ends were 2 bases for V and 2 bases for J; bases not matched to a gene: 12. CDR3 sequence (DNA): TGTGCCAGCAGTGACGGGGTTTTGGCGGGAGGAGACACAGATACGCAGTATTTT. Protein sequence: CASSDGVLAGGDTDTQYF.

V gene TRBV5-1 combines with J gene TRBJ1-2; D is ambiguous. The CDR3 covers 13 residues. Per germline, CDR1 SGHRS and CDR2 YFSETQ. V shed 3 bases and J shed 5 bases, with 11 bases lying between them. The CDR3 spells CASSSWTAYGYTF. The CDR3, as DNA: TGCGCCAGCAGCTCCTGGACCGCGTATGGCTACACCTTC.

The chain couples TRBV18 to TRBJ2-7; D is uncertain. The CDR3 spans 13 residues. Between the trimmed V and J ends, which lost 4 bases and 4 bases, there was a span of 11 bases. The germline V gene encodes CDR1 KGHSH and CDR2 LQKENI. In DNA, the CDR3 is TGTGCCAGCTCACAAGACCAGACTTACGAGCAGTACTTC. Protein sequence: CASSQDQTYEQYF.

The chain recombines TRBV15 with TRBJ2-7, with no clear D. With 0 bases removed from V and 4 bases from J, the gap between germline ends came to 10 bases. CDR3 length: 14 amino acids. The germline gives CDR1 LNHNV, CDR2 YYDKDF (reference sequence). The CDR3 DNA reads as TGTGCCACCAGCAGAGATAGAGCTACTTACGAGCAGTACTTC. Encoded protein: CATSRDRATYEQYF.

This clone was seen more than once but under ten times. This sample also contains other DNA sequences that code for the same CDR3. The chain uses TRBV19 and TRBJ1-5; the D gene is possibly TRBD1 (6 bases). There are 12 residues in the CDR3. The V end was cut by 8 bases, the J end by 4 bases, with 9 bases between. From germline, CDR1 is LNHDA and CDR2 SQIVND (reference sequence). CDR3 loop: CASSTGNQPQHF. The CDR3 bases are TGTGCCAGTTCGACAGGAAATCAGCCCCAGCATTTT.

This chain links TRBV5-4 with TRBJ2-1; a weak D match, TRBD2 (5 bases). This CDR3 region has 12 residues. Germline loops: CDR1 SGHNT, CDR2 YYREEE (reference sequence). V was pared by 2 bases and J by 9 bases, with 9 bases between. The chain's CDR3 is CASSLAEAEQFF. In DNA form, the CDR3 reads TGTGCCAGCAGCTTAGCGGAGGCTGAGCAGTTCTTC.

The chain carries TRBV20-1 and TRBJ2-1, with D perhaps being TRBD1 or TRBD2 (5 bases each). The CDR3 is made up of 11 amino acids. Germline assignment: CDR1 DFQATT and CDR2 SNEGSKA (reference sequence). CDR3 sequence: CSGEQVTEQFF. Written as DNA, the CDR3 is TGCAGCGGGGAACAGGTAACTGAGCAGTTCTTC.

The CDR3 coding sequence is TGCGCCAGCAGCCCCTGGGTAGGGAGGGACGAGCAGTACTTC. Protein product: CASSPWVGRDEQYF. V is TRBV5-1 and J is TRBJ2-7; 7 bases map to TRBD2. This CDR3 region has 14 residues. Trimming took 4 bases from V and 5 from J; bases not matched to a gene: 9. Germline CDR1 SGHRS, CDR2 YFSETQ. Full variable domain (outside the CDR3, taken from reference TRBV5-1 and TRBJ2-7): KAGVTQTPRYLIKTRGQQVTLSCSPISGHRSVSWYQQTPGQGLQFLFEYFSETQRNKGNFPGRFSGRQFSNSRSEMNVSTLELGDSALYLCASSPWVGRDEQYFGPGTRLTVT.

The CDR3 protein is CASSQDDGTGEETQYF. CDR3 sequence (DNA): TGCGCCAGCAGCCAAGATGATGGGACAGGGGAAGAGACCCAGTACTTC. The J gene is TRBJ2-5, the V gene TRBV4-1; 10 positions match TRBD1. With V trimmed by 0 bases and J by 3 bases, 4 bases remained unmatched. The CDR3 length is 16 residues. Per germline, CDR1 MGHRA and CDR2 YSYEKL.

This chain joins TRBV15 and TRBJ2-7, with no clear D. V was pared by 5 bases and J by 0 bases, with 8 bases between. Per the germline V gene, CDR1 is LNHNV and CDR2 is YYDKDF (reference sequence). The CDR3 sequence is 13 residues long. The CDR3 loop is CATSRTYSYEQYF. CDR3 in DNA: TGTGCCACCAGCCGGACGTACTCCTACGAGCAGTACTTC.